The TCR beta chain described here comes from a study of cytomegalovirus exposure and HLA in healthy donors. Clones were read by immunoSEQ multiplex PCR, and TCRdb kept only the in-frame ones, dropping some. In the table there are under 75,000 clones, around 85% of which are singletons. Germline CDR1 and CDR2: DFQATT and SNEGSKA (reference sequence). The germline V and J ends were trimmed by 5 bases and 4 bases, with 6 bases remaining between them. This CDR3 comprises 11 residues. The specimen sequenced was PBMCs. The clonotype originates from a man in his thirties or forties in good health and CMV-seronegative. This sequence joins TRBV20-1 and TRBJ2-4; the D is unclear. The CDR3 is CSALTKNIQYF. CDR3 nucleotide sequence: TGCAGTGCTCTGACTAAAAACATTCAGTACTTC.